These T cell receptor beta chains were read from a single sample in a study of blood T cell repertoires in COVID-19. Profiled with immunoSEQ multiplex PCR; TCRdb holds only in-frame clones, not every one. The table includes some 210,000 clones, roughly 87% detected once. Sequencing was done on a sample of PBMCs or T cells enriched from blood (not recorded which). The receptors were gathered from a man between 18 and 29 years old with acute COVID-19. Each CDR3 is given with its conserved first and last residue. A D gene is named only where the DNA matches it firmly. Not all rows give a size; the values are once, few, many and, for expanded clones, a class.

d_call: .; v_call: TRBV13; clone_size: .; j_call: TRBJ1-1; cdr3_aa: CASSRGLLLF
d_call: TRBD1; v_call: TRBV27; clone_size: .; j_call: TRBJ2-1; cdr3_aa: CASRRQGFYNEQFF
d_call: .; v_call: TRBV6-5; clone_size: once; j_call: TRBJ1-2; cdr3_aa: CASSLTSNYGYTF
d_call: TRBD2; v_call: TRBV15; clone_size: once; j_call: TRBJ2-5; cdr3_aa: CATSRASGGGQTQYF
d_call: .; v_call: TRBV15; clone_size: once; j_call: TRBJ2-7; cdr3_aa: CATSRDRGSYEQYF
d_call: TRBD1; v_call: TRBV7-8; clone_size: once; j_call: TRBJ2-2; cdr3_aa: CASSQGTGSAGELFF
d_call: .; v_call: TRBV19; clone_size: .; j_call: TRBJ2-7; cdr3_aa: CASSISRAYEQYF
d_call: .; v_call: TRBV10-3; clone_size: .; j_call: TRBJ2-1; cdr3_aa: CAISRQAGRNEQFF
d_call: .; v_call: TRBV6-5; clone_size: .; j_call: TRBJ1-4; cdr3_aa: CASSYSHGEEKLFF
d_call: .; v_call: TRBV6-2/TRBV6-3; clone_size: .; j_call: TRBJ2-3; cdr3_aa: CASSPYSGVSSTDTQYF
d_call: .; v_call: TRBV19; clone_size: .; j_call: TRBJ2-3; cdr3_aa: CASSITLDYYTDTQYF
d_call: .; v_call: TRBV7-3; clone_size: once; j_call: TRBJ1-1; cdr3_aa: CASSPTGADTEAFF
d_call: .; v_call: TRBV6-1; clone_size: .; j_call: TRBJ2-7; cdr3_aa: CASSDFRGPYEQYF
d_call: TRBD2; v_call: TRBV5-1; clone_size: once; j_call: TRBJ2-1; cdr3_aa: CASSLGGAGINEQFF
d_call: .; v_call: TRBV5-5; clone_size: .; j_call: TRBJ2-7; cdr3_aa: CASSLGASGRRRYF
d_call: TRBD2; v_call: TRBV7-3; clone_size: .; j_call: TRBJ2-7; cdr3_aa: CASSEVGGSSYEQYF
d_call: .; v_call: TRBV2; clone_size: .; j_call: TRBJ2-2; cdr3_aa: CASNPGQTGELFF
d_call: TRBD1; v_call: TRBV9; clone_size: .; j_call: TRBJ2-7; cdr3_aa: CASSRDRGEYEQYF
d_call: .; v_call: TRBV19; clone_size: .; j_call: TRBJ1-1; cdr3_aa: CASSEWGLTEAFF
d_call: .; v_call: TRBV2; clone_size: .; j_call: TRBJ2-2; cdr3_aa: CASIETRGGTGELFF
d_call: .; v_call: TRBV30; clone_size: .; j_call: TRBJ2-1; cdr3_aa: CAWSFGRGGNEQFF
d_call: TRBD1; v_call: TRBV11-3; clone_size: .; j_call: TRBJ2-1; cdr3_aa: CASSKDREGEQFF
d_call: .; v_call: TRBV10-2; clone_size: .; j_call: TRBJ1-5; cdr3_aa: CASSLTGTNQPQHF
d_call: .; v_call: TRBV30; clone_size: .; j_call: TRBJ2-1; cdr3_aa: CAWSVNRGGSNEQFF
d_call: TRBD1; v_call: TRBV25-1; clone_size: .; j_call: TRBJ2-5; cdr3_aa: CASSDWDRGRETQYF
d_call: TRBD1; v_call: TRBV15; clone_size: .; j_call: TRBJ1-5; cdr3_aa: CATSNGTDYQPQHF
d_call: .; v_call: TRBV24-1; clone_size: .; j_call: TRBJ2-2; cdr3_aa: CATSRSGELFF
d_call: .; v_call: TRBV28; clone_size: once; j_call: TRBJ2-5; cdr3_aa: CASGWAGTQETQYF
d_call: .; v_call: TRBV18; clone_size: once; j_call: TRBJ1-2; cdr3_aa: CASSPKENYGYTF
d_call: TRBD1; v_call: TRBV30; clone_size: few; j_call: TRBJ1-1; cdr3_aa: CAWSSQQGSGTEAFF
d_call: .; v_call: TRBV10-2; clone_size: .; j_call: TRBJ1-5; cdr3_aa: CASSLMGGYQPQHF
d_call: TRBD2; v_call: TRBV7-9; clone_size: .; j_call: TRBJ2-1; cdr3_aa: CASSLVASGLNEQFF